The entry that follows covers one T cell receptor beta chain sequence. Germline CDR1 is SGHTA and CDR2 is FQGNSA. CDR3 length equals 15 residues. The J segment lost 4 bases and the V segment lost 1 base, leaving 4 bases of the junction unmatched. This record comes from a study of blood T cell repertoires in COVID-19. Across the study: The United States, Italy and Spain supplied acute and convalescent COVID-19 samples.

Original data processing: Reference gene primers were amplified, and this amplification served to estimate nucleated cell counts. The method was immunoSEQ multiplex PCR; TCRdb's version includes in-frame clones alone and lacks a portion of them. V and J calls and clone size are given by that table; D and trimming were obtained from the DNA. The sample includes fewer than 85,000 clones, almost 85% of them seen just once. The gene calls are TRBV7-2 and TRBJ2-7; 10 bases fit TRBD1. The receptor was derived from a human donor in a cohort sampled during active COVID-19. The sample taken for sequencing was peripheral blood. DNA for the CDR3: TGTGCCAGCAGCTTAGAGGGACAGGGGAGGTACGAGCAGTACTTC. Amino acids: CASSLEGQGRYEQYF.